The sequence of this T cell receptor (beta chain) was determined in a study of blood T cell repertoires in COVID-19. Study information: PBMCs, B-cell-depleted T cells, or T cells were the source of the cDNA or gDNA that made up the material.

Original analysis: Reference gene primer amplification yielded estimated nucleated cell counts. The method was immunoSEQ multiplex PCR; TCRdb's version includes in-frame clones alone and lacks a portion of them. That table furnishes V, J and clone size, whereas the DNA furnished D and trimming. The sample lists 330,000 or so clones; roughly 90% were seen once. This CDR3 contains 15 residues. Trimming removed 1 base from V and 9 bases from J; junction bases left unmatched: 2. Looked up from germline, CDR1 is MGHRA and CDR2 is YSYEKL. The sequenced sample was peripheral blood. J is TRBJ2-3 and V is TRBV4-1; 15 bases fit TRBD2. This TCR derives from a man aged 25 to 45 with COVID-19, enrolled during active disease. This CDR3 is CASSQGGLAGGTQYF. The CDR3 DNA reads TGCGCCAGCAGCCAAGGAGGACTAGCGGGGGGGACGCAGTATTTT.